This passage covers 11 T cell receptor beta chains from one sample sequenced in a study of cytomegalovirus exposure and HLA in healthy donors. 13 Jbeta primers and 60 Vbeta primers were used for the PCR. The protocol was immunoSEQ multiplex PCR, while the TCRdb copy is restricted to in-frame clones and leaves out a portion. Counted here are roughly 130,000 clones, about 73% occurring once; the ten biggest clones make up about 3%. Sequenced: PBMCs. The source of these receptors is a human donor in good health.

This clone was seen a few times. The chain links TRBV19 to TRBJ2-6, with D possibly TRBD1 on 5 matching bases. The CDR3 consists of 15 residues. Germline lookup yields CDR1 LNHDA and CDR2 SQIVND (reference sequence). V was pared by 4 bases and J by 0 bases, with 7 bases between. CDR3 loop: CASSTTGSGANVLTF. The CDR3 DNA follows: TGTGCCAGTAGTACCACAGGCTCTGGGGCCAACGTCCTGACTTTC.

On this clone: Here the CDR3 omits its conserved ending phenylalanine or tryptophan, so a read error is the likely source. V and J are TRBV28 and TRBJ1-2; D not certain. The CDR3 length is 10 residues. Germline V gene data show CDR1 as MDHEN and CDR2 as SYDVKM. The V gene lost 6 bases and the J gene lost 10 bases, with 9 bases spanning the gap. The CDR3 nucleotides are TGTGCCAGCAGGGGAGGTGACTACACCCTC. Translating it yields CASRGGDYTL.

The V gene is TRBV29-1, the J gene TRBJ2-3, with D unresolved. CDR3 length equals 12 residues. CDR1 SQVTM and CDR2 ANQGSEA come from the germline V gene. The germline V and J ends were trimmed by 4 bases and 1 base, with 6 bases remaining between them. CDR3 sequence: CSVGLRTDTQYF. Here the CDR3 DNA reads TGCAGCGTTGGGCTGCGCACAGATACGCAGTATTTT.

In nucleotides, the CDR3 is TGTGCCAGCCGGAGCGACACGGGGAACACCATATATTTT. Protein product: CASRSDTGNTIYF. J is TRBJ1-3 and V is TRBV27; unclear D gene. The CDR3 runs to 13 residues. From germline, CDR1 is MNHEY and CDR2 SMNVEV (reference sequence). V was cut by 8 bases and J by 7 bases, with 15 bases left in between.

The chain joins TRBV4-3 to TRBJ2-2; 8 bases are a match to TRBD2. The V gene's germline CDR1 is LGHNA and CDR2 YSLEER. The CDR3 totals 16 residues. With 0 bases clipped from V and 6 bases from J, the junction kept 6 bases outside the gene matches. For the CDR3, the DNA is TGCGCCAGCAGCCAAGAGTCGGGGGGGGATGCCGGGGAGCTGTTTTTT. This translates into CASSQESGGDAGELFF.

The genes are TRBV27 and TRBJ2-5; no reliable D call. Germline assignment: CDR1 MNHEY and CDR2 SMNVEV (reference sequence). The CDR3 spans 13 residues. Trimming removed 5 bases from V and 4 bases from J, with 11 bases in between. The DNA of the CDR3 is TGTGCCAGCAGTGGGCTGTCCGTAGAGACCCAGTACTTC. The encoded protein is CASSGLSVETQYF.

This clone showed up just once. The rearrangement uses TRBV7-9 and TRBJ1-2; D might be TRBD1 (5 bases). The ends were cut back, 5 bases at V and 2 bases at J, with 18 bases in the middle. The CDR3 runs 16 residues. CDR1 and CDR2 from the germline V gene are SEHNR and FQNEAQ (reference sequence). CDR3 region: CASSALLGALNYGYTF. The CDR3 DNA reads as TGTGCCAGCAGCGCCCTTCTTGGGGCTCTCAACTATGGCTACACCTTC. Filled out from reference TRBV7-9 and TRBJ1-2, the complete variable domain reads DTGVSQNPRHKITKRGQNVTFRCDPISEHNRLYWYRQTLGQGPEFLTYFQNEAQLEKSRLLSDRFSAERPKGSFSTLEIQRTEQGDSAMYLCASSALLGALNYGYTFGSGTRLTVV.

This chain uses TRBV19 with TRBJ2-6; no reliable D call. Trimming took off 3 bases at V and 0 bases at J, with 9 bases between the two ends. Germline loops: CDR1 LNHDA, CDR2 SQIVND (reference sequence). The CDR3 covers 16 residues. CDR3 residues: CASSIRSPSGANVLTF. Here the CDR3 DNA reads TGTGCCAGTAGTATCCGGTCACCCTCTGGGGCCAACGTCCTGACTTTC. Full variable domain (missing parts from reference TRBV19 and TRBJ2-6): DGGITQSPKYLFRKEGQNVTLSCEQNLNHDAMYWYRQDPGQGLRLIYYSQIVNDFQKGDIAEGYSVSREKKESFPLTVTSAQKNPTAFYLCASSIRSPSGANVLTFGAGSRLTVL.

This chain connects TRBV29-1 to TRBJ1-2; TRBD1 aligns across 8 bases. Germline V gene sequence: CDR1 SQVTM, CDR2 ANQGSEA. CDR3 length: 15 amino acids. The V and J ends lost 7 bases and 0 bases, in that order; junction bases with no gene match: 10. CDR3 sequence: CSELWTGRPNYGYTF. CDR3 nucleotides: TGCAGCGAATTATGGACAGGGCGACCTAACTATGGCTACACCTTC.

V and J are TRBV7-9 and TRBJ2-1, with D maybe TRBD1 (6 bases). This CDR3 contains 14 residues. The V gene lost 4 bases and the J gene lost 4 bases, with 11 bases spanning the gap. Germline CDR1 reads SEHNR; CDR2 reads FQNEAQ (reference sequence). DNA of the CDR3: TGTGCCAGCAGCTCCGGGACAAGATACAATGAGCAGTTCTTC. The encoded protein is CASSSGTRYNEQFF.

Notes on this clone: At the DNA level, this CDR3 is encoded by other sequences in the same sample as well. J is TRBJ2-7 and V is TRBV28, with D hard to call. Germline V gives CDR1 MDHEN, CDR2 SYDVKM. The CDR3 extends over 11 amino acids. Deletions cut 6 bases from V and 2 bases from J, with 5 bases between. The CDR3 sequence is CASSPAYEQYF. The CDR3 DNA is TGTGCCAGCAGCCCCGCCTACGAGCAGTACTTC.